A selection of T cell receptor beta chains follows, all from one sample in a study of identifying expanded T cells in peripheral blood. TCRdb's table, derived via immunoSEQ multiplex PCR, lists solely in-frame clones and lacks some. The sample lists some 81,000 clones, almost 85% occurring once. Sample: blood. The receptors were sampled from a person between 18 and 69 years old in good health. Each CDR3 is given with its conserved first and last residue. A D gene is named only where the DNA matches it firmly. Only part of the rows carry a size: once, few, many, or a class if the clone is expanded.

clone size	D gene	J gene	V gene	CDR3 DNA	CDR3 protein
-	-	TRBJ1-4	TRBV18	TGTGCCAGCTCACCAAAGGGCAGTTCTAATGAAAAACTGTTTTTT	CASSPKGSSNEKLFF
few	TRBD1	TRBJ1-2	TRBV6-5	TGTGCCAGCAGACCCACAGGGGTCGATGGCTACACCTTC	CASRPTGVDGYTF
-	TRBD1	TRBJ2-1	TRBV6-5	TGTGCCAGCAGTTACGTGGCAGGGGGCTATGAGCAGTTCTTC	CASSYVAGGYEQFF
once	TRBD1	TRBJ1-1	TRBV30	TGTGCCTGGAGTTACCCACCCGGGACAGAGCTTGAAGCTTTCTTT	CAWSYPPGTELEAFF
-	-	TRBJ1-1	TRBV5-4	TGTGCCAGCAGCTTAGACTTGAACACTGAAGCTTTCTTT	CASSLDLNTEAFF
once	TRBD2	TRBJ2-2	TRBV11-1	TGTGCCAGCAGCTTAGTTAAACCGGCTAGCGGGGCCGGGGAGCTGTTTTTT	CASSLVKPASGAGELFF
-	-	TRBJ1-3	TRBV6-5	TGTGCCAGCAGTTACGCCCCAGACTCTGGAAACACCATATATTTT	CASSYAPDSGNTIYF
-	-	TRBJ2-3	TRBV4-3	TGCGCCAGCAGCCAAGATCTCCAGGGAGTTTATGCGCAGTATTTT	CASSQDLQGVYAQYF
-	TRBD2	TRBJ2-7	TRBV27	TGTGCCAGCAGTTTAATGCGGGAGAAGTCCTACGAGCAGTACTTC	CASSLMREKSYEQYF
-	-	TRBJ2-7	TRBV5-1	TGCGCCAGCAGCTTGGCTCTGGGATACAGCTCCTACGAGCAGTACTTC	CASSLALGYSSYEQYF
-	-	TRBJ1-3	TRBV27	TGTGCCAGCAGTTTTGGGGCTGGCGGAAACACCATATATTTT	CASSFGAGGNTIYF
-	-	TRBJ1-4	TRBV7-9	TGTGCCAGCAGCTTAGTAGACGGGAATGAAAAACTGTTTTTT	CASSLVDGNEKLFF
-	-	TRBJ1-1	TRBV21-1	TGTGCCAGCAGCAAAGCGACTGGGATGAACACTGAAGCTTTCTTT	CASSKATGMNTEAFF
-	TRBD1	TRBJ2-1	TRBV13	TGTGCCAGCAGCCTCTTCGGGACAGGGATGAATGAGCAGTTCTTC	CASSLFGTGMNEQFF
once	TRBD1	TRBJ1-2	TRBV7-3	TGTGCCAGCAGCATCAACAGGGGCGGTGGCTACACCTTC	CASSINRGGGYTF
-	-	TRBJ2-7	TRBV4-3	TGCGCCAGCAGCCAAGATCTACAAGGCTACGAGCAGTACTTC	CASSQDLQGYEQYF
once	-	TRBJ2-1	TRBV7-9	TGTGCCAGCAGTCCTAGACTCTCCCAACCCAATGAGCAGTTCTTC	CASSPRLSQPNEQFF
once	-	TRBJ1-4	TRBV29-1	TGCAGCGTCAAGGACGGGACAACTAATGAAAAACTGTTTTTT	CSVKDGTTNEKLFF
-	-	TRBJ2-7	TRBV5-1	TGCGCCAGCAGCTTGGAAGGGGGTCCTTACGAGCAGTACTTC	CASSLEGGPYEQYF
-	TRBD2	TRBJ2-5	TRBV9	TGTGCCAGCAGCCCCGGGGGAGCGGGAGTGGAGGAGACCCAGTACTTC	CASSPGGAGVEETQYF
-	TRBD1	TRBJ2-7	TRBV7-9	TGTGCCAGCAGCCGAGGGACAGGGGCAAACTACGAGCAGTACTTC	CASSRGTGANYEQYF
-	-	TRBJ1-4	TRBV7-6	TGTGCCAGCAGCCCGGGACGGAGTAATGAAAAACTGTTTTTT	CASSPGRSNEKLFF